The clone carrying this TCR beta chain has a handful of counts. Its antigen is unidentified. Primers: 60 Vbeta forward and 13 Jbeta reverse. Method: immunoSEQ multiplex PCR; TCRdb's copy keeps in-frame clones and lacks some. The sample has 190,000 or so clones, about 85% seen once. Germline V gene data show CDR1 as SGHTA and CDR2 as FQGNSA. V lost 1 base to trimming and J lost 0 bases, with 3 bases between them. This CDR3 contains 13 residues. This specimen belongs to a study of cytomegalovirus exposure and HLA in healthy donors. Study-wide results and caveats: CMV serostatus alone was available as immune exposure information. With DRB1 most and HLA-C fewest, TCR association rates differed between HLA loci in a later analysis. In an earlier analysis, about 87% or about 30%: the productive usage of most TCR beta V segments. A later analysis, which compared TCR beta chains of equal frequency, found the HLA-associated ones more clonally expanded.

Sequencing was carried out using PBMCs. The receptor comes from a male donor in good health and CMV-seropositive. The chain couples TRBV7-2 to TRBJ1-1; D is ambiguous. This chain's CDR3 is CASSLGMNTEAFF. CDR3 DNA sequence: TGTGCCAGCAGCTTAGGTATGAACACTGAAGCTTTCTTT.